This T cell receptor beta chain comes out of a study of vaccination effects on CD4 cells after COVID-19. The CDR3 runs 14 residues. V was cut by 6 bases and J by 2 bases, with 11 bases left in between. Germline V CDR1 and CDR2: SNHLY, FYNNEI. Clones were sequenced by immunoSEQ multiplex PCR, and TCRdb holds only the in-frame ones, with some missing. The table records about 50,000 clones, about 74% of them present only once. Concerning this clone: Its specificity is not known.

Sequencing in the ViraFEST assay came after antigen-specific CD4+ T cells had been expanded with viral peptide pools, which were used to stimulate PBMC. Between days 9 and 11 of culture, CD4+ T cells were separated out. It was two doses of either the BNT162b2 or mRNA-1273 vaccine that participants received. On both days 3 and 7, half of the culture medium was replaced with IL-2 medium. This specimen was CD4+ T cells from PBMCs cultured with HCoV-OC43 spike peptides, taken after COVID-19 vaccination. The subset: HCoV-OC43 spike overlapping peptide pool stimulation. The TCR was taken from a human donor who received a COVID-19 vaccine. The chain recombines TRBV2 with TRBJ2-1; possibly TRBD2 for D (6 bases). As DNA, the CDR3 is TGTGCCAGCAGCCTGCGGGGCGCCTACAATGAGCAGTTCTTC. It yields the protein CASSLRGAYNEQFF. The full variable domain, with the rest looked up from reference TRBV2 and TRBJ2-1, is EPEVTQTPSHQVTQMGQEVILRCVPISNHLYFYWYRQILGQKVEFLVSFYNNEISEKSEIFDDQFSVERPDGSNFTLKIRSTKLEDSAMYFCASSLRGAYNEQFFGPGTRLTVL.